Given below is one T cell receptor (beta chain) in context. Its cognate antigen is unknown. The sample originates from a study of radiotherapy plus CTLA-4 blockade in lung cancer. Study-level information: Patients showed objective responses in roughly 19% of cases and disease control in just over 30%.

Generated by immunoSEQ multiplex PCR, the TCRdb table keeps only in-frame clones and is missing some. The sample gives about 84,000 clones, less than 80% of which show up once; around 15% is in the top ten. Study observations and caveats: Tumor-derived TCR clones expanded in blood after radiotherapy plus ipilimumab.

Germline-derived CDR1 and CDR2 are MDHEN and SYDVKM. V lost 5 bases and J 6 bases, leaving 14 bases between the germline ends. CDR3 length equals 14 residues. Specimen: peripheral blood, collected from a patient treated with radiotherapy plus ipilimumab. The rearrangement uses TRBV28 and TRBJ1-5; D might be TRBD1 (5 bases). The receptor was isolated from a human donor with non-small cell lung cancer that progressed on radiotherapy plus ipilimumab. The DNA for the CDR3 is TGTGCCAGCAGTCTCAGGGAAGTGGGTCAGCCCCAGCATTTT. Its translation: CASSLREVGQPQHF. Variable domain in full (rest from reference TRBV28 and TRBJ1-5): DVKVTQSSRYLVKRTGEKVFLECVQDMDHENMFWYRQDPGLGLRLIYFSYDVKMKEKGDIPEGYSVSREKKERFSLILESASTNQTSMYLCASSLREVGQPQHFGDGTRLSIL.